This paragraph reports one TCR beta chain. Its antigen is currently unknown. After template switching added a universal primer site, the resulting cDNA carried unique molecular identifiers. TCRdb redid the calling of the 5' RACE reads with MiXCR, one entry per CDR3 protein. The sample lists 1.5 million to 2 million distinct CDR3 sequences; about 32% were seen once. This record belongs to a study of identical twins. Findings and limits, study-wide: Invariant MAIT and iNKT cells are populations that could partly confound zero-insertion analyses. Out-of-frame alpha sequences common to twins exhibited a surplus of low generation probability.

Healthy Caucasians, and only they, were the donors. CDR3 size: 15 residues. The ends were cut back, 3 bases at V and 8 bases at J, with 17 bases in the middle. Germline CDR1 MDHEN, CDR2 SYDVKM. The receptor was isolated from a newborn girl in good health. The material sequenced was cord blood. The chain carries TRBV28 and TRBJ2-1; D possibly corresponds to TRBD2 (5 bases). CDR3 protein: CASSFIGRGWDEQFF. As DNA, the CDR3 is TGTGCCAGCAGTTTTATTGGCCGGGGATGGGATGAGCAGTTCTTC.